This T cell receptor (beta chain) was captured by sequencing in a study of a mutant IDH1 vaccine in newly diagnosed glioma. Study context: Radiotherapy alone preceded vaccination by 4-6 weeks; alternatively, vaccination started with temozolomide cycles. Findings and limits, study-wide: Immune responses induced by the vaccine were seen in 93.3% of patients, spanning multiple MHC alleles.

Sequenced by immunoSEQ multiplex PCR; TCRdb stores in-frame clones only, minus some. The data contain 25,000 to 40,000 clones, roughly four fifths of them seen just once; the ten biggest clones take up 15% to 19%. As to this clone: Its specificity is unknown.

Sample time point: week 35, safety follow-up. Doses of 300 ug of mutant IDH1 20-mer peptide were given with topical imiquimod. There were new WHO grade 3 or 4 astrocytomas in the donors, and these were IDH1-mutant and ATRX-lost. The CDR3 sequence is 19 residues long. The junction had 19 bases not matched to a gene; V was cut back by 5 bases and J by 1 base. From germline, CDR1 is SGHNT and CDR2 YENEEA. The specimen was PBMCs, collected from a glioma patient whose treatment included an IDH1 peptide vaccine. The TCR sequence derives from a man under 40 with glioma. The chain has TRBV11-3 and TRBJ1-1, with TRBD1 matching 7 bases. The CDR3: CASSLCAPGQVDTNTEAFF. CDR3 nucleotide sequence: TGTGCCAGCAGCCTGTGTGCCCCCGGACAGGTCGATACGAACACTGAAGCTTTCTTT.